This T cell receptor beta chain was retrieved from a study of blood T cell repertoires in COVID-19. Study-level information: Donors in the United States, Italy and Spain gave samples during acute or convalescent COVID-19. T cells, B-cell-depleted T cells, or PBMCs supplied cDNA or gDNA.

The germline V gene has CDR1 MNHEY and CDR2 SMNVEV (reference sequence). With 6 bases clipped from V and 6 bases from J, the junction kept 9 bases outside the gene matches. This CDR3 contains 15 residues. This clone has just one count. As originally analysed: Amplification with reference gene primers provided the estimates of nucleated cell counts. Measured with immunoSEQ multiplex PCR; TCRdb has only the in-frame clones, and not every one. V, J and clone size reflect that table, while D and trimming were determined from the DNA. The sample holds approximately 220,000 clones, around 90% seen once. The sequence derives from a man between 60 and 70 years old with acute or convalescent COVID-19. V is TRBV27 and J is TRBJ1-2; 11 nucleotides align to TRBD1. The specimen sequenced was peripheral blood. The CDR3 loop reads CASRRDRGKFDGYTF. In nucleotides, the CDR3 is TGTGCCAGCAGGAGGGACAGGGGGAAGTTCGATGGCTACACCTTC.